The rows below give T cell receptor beta chains drawn from one sample of a study of blood T cells in healthy people across ages. TCRdb redid the calling of the 5' RACE reads with MiXCR, one entry per CDR3 protein. The profile shows around 1,100,000 distinct CDR3 sequences, 35% to 40% of them singletons. Material: blood. These receptors all come from a man aged 18 to 29 in good health. Each CDR3 is given without its conserved first and last residue. Each record gives: CDR3 length, V gene, CDR3 protein.

>14|TRBV5-1
ASSHTRSGSYNEQY
>15|TRBV5-5
ASVQEASGVMVYEQY
>13|TRBV4-3
TNSQAAGRADTQY
>12|TRBV28
ASSLRGQKETQY
>14|TRBV3-1
ASSQGTGDGNQPQH
>11|TRBV28
ASSFRGDYGYT
>15|TRBV9
ASSPSGGEGKGTEAF
>13|TRBV4-3
ASSQERGPYNEQF
>14|TRBV4-2
ASSHPNIPSNYGYT
>14|TRBV5-1
ASSLGLGQGAVEAF
>9|TRBV20-1
SARQGPEAF
>10|TRBV29-1
SVEMEVWEQY
>16|TRBV5-1
ASSLGRRLAGEGETQY
>9|TRBV7-9
ASSLEGPAF
>12|TRBV5-1
ASSADSMNTEVF
>9|TRBV12-3/TRBV12-4
ASSPKGEQF
>9|TRBV14
ASRGGDEQF
>14|TRBV29-1
SAPRGLGGMYNEQF
>11|TRBV12-3/TRBV12-4
ASRPTDYTEAF
>14|TRBV4-2
ASSQEVAGYRNEQF
>14|TRBV6-5
ASSSRGDSATGELF
>11|TRBV12-3/TRBV12-4
ASSFSRSGELF
>15|TRBV6-2/TRBV6-3
ASSNQDRKGSNQPQH
>10|TRBV25-1
ASSYGQAEAF
>15|TRBV10-3
AISGYETSGGQETQY
>14|TRBV6-1
ASSRRGQRFHETQY
>14|TRBV5-1
ASSLGQEWLNTEAF
>10|TRBV7-9
ASSLGWRELF
>9|TRBV20-1
SASLRETQY
>9|TRBV9
ASARERGYT
>11|TRBV2
ASSRESSDEQF
>14|TRBV12-3/TRBV12-4
ASSGWLAGGTDTQY
>13|TRBV4-1
ASSPRLQGNQPQH
>13|TRBV4-3
ASSQERGAWDGYT
>10|TRBV7-2
ASSVDRGQAF
>11|TRBV12-3/TRBV12-4
ASKPSNTGELF
>12|TRBV5-1
ASSLESRVGEQY
>11|TRBV5-1
ASSWQGDTEAF
>13|TRBV12-3/TRBV12-4
ASSSRTVTNEKLF
>12|TRBV12-5
ASGSEDRGNEQY
>15|TRBV5-5
ASSFSTGGDPKNIQY
>10|TRBV29-1
SVGTGNYGYT